The sequence of this TCR beta chain was determined in a study of response to subunit inactivated influenza vaccine. Study-level results: New T cells are recruited in small numbers by each seasonal influenza vaccination, according to the authors' suggestion.

CDR3 size: 14 residues. Losses at the gene ends were 2 bases for V and 4 bases for J; bases not matched to a gene: 5. Germline V CDR1 and CDR2: DFQATT, SNEGSKA (reference sequence). Remarks on this clonotype: As yet, its antigen is unknown.

TCRdb called the RT-PCR reads again in MiXCR, with one record for every CDR3 protein. The repertoire consists of roughly 650,000 distinct CDR3 sequences, with around 14% occurring once and the leading ten covering around 10%. V and J are TRBV20-1 and TRBJ2-1; 7 bases fit TRBD2. This clonotype was sampled from a man aged 45-65 years who received an inactivated influenza vaccine. The sample here was PBMCs from blood, taken about 12 days after vaccination. This chain's CDR3 is CSARILADYNEQFF. CDR3 DNA: TGCAGTGCTAGAATCCTAGCGGATTACAATGAGCAGTTCTTC.